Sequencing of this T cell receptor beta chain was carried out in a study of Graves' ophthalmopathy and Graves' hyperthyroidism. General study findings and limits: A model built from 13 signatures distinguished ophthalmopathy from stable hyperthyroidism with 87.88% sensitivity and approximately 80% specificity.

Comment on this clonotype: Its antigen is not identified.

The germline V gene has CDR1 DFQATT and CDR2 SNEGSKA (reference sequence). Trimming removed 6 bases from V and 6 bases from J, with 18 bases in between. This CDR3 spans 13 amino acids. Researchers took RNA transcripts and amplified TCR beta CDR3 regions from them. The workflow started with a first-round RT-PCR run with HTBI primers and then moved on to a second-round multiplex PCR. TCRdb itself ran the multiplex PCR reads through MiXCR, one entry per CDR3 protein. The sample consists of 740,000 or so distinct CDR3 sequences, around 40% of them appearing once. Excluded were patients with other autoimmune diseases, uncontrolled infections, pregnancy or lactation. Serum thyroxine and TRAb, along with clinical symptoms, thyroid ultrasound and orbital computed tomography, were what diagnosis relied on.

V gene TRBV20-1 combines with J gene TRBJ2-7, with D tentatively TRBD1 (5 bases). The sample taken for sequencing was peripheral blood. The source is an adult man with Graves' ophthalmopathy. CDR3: CSAHQGKLGEQYF. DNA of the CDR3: TGCAGTGCACATCAGGGTAAATTAGGCGAGCAGTACTTC.